This T cell receptor beta chain was identified in a study of cytomegalovirus exposure and HLA in healthy donors (dated by TCRdb to 2016 to 2017). For context, the study as a whole: An earlier analysis of 587 of the donors reported 250 to 350 Gb of sequence data and around 100 million unique TCR beta sequences obtained from about 179 million T cells. Donor age, sex, ethnicity and CMV serostatus were compiled together with the repertoire data. The aim of the study was to test whether cataloging public T cell receptors could identify signatures of past pathogen exposure. Roughly 5 DR-DQ haplotypes were handled as single units for association and clustering, since linkage in the cohort was strong. All discovery cohort repertoires had been generated on a single sequencing platform. A later analysis re-examined previously published TCR beta repertoires from several hundred donors and added high-resolution HLA genotyping to investigate patterns of TCR occurrence. A separate validation cohort of roughly 130 different subjects was used in addition to the roughly 700-subject first cohort. The study used immunosequencing to profile the T cell repertoires of more than 650 subjects and linked those repertoires to cytomegalovirus serostatus. To decide whether each TCR beta V gene segment behaved as functional or pseudogenic, an earlier analysis of some 600 of the donors relied on high-throughput TCR beta sequencing. Class I and class II HLA loci were covered by the typing at four-digit resolution. An early release that covered about 600 HLA-typed donors contained approximately 320 gigabases of sequencing data and around 80 million unique TCR sequences. Among a few hundred genotyped donors of the cohort, an average of about 240,000 unique TCR beta nucleotide sequences were sequenced per donor, 15% to 20% of them non-productive. Genome-wide SNP genotypes for about 60% of the roughly 670 donors were used in a later genetic analysis, which treated that subset as a discovery cohort. The number of donors typed differed by locus, with about 620-630 for A, B, C, DRB1 and DQB1, around 520 for DQA1, some 570 for DPA1, and roughly 450 for DPB1. The later analysis used no new phenotypic data to find candidate immune exposures, relying instead on TCR beta sequences and their occurrence across donors. Among the roughly 400 genotyped donors, 75% to 90% belonged to the genetic ancestry cluster associated with self-reported Caucasian donors. High-throughput TCR immunosequencing, statistical association of individual TCRs with disease status, and machine learning were combined to predict cytomegalovirus infection status. Broader findings and caveats from the paper: At a false discovery rate of 0.05, a later analysis linked about 17,000 TCR beta sequences to specific HLA alleles. In a later genetic analysis, a missense DCLRE1C variant was associated with V-gene and J-gene trimming of TCR beta chains, and the association was replicated in an independent cohort. A later analysis found that TCR association rates varied across HLA loci, with DRB1 alleles showing the most associated TCRs and HLA-C alleles the fewest. The study gave a list of roughly 150 TCR beta chains associated with cytomegalovirus. Correlated functional status among segregating V segments might reflect linkage disequilibrium, but an unknown experimental factor could not be ruled out. The 87-base-pair reads could not distinguish some IMGT-functional V segments, including TRBV6-2 and TRBV6-3, so those segments were excluded. This cohort had only TCR beta chains sequenced, and the lack of alpha or paired-chain data limited which features could be detected. A group of highly shared sequence variants was considered likely to be a technical artifact of the sequencing pipeline. A further reported finding was that TCR beta sequences accurately predicted the HLA-A and HLA-B alleles for most subjects in the first cohort. Because some donors lacked HLA typing at each locus, the association tests relied only on the typed subset. Because counts were too low, roughly 17 rarely observed V segments, including chromosome 9 orphons, were left out of the earlier analysis of a few hundred of the donors. Cytomegalovirus status was reported to be diagnosed by the classifier with high specificity and sensitivity in both the original and validation cohorts. Most TCR sequences were seen in very few donors, while some public TCRs were found in many individuals. A later analysis reported that several top co-occurrence clusters appeared linked to parvovirus B19, influenza, CMV and Epstein-Barr virus. In vitro tests confirmed that a few of the cytomegalovirus-associated TCR beta chains recognize cytomegalovirus antigens. Broadly in line with IMGT annotations, most TCR beta V segments showed up in productive rearrangements about 87% or about 30% of the time in an earlier analysis of several hundred of the donors. The authors suggested that the approach could potentially be generalized to other disease states and immunological phenotypes. The presence/absence analyses assumed that sequencing depth was roughly uniform across donors, and that assumption may not be true. A later genetic analysis reported fewer N-insertions in productive TCRs among donors in an Asian-associated ancestry cluster than the roughly 700-donor mean. According to a later analysis, most CMV-associated TCR beta chains appeared to be HLA-restricted, and the HLA associations seemed to be driven largely by CMV exposure. In a later analysis, HLA-associated TCR beta chains were found to be more clonally expanded and to have lower generation probabilities than equally common non-associated chains. The only immune exposure information available for the cohort was CMV serostatus. Strong co-occurrence of HLA alleles, especially DR and DQ, made assigning TCR associations to individual alleles difficult.

The cohort was made up of about 610 healthy bone marrow donors. At the time of sampling, every cohort member was nominally healthy, though immune exposures that went unrecorded were likely present. The donor was CMV seropositive and belonged to the group of 250 to 300 seropositive cohort members. A peripheral blood sample was provided by each donor, and peripheral blood mononuclear cells were used for TCR beta sequencing. The Qiagen DNeasy Blood Extraction Kit was used to extract genomic DNA from the blood cell samples. A note on this clone: What this receptor recognizes is not known. Base qualities are missing; no much larger clone stands one base away.

The CDR3 starts with the cysteine, ends with the phenylalanine, and has 16 residues. Only the CDR3 DNA is retained, 48 bases long and in frame from the first base. After removal of 2 bases from V and 1 base from J, the junction retains 6 bases not matched to a gene. In the germline V gene (reference sequence), CDR1 corresponds to MNHEY and CDR2 to SMNVEV. Libraries came from the immunoSEQ multiplex PCR assay. The multiplex PCR relied on a mix of 60 forward primers for TCR Vbeta segments and 13 reverse primers for TCR Jbeta segments. The CDR3 region of rearranged TCR beta genes was amplified from genomic DNA by a multiplex PCR assay. The Illumina HiSeq System was used to sequence the amplified TCR beta libraries as 87-base-pair reads. Per the original workflow: A later analysis counted around 72 million unique TCR beta chains across the roughly 700 repertoires, and 9 million to 14 million of these chains were shared by at least two donors. To remove PCR and sequencing errors, raw reads were error-corrected and collapsed into unique sequences using a nearest-neighbor algorithm that merged closely related sequences. CDR3 sequences were aligned to IMGT reference sequences to assign V, D and J gene segments. For a sequence to be retained, a match of at least six nucleotides to both a V gene segment and a J gene segment was required. A rearrangement counted as productive if the CDR3 had no stop codons and remained in frame with V and J, and every other rearrangement counted as non-productive. CDR3 was defined according to IMGT convention as the region running from the second conserved V-encoded cysteine to the conserved J-encoded phenylalanine. In an earlier analysis of 550 to 650 of the donors, sequences lacking an unambiguous match to a single V gene segment were excluded. In an earlier analysis of approximately 500 of the donors, a V segment was called functional when productive rearrangements were above 56.7%, and segregating when the standard deviation between donors exceeded 5%. A statistical classification framework was built for diagnosing cytomegalovirus status from the catalog of TCR beta chain sequences. In a later analysis, TCR nucleotide sequences were compared against IMGT/GENE-DB human TR gene sequences so that V and J genes could be assigned. The TCRdist pipeline was used in a later analysis to assign CDR3 sequences and most-parsimonious VDJ recombination scenarios. In a later analysis, each TCR beta chain was defined by its CDR3 amino acid sequence together with its V-gene family, and reads lacking a unique V-gene family were excluded. A later analysis removed roughly 590 highly shared, low-generation-probability nucleotide sequences to deal with suspected cross-contamination and a sequencing artifact. In a later analysis, a clonal expansion index was calculated for each public chain from normalized within-repertoire ranks of inferred template counts. In a later analysis, generation probabilities were computed using a VDJ recombination model fitted to out-of-frame rearrangements, and the results were checked against IGoR. Hypergeometric tests were used in a later analysis to score TCR-TCR, TCR-HLA and TCR-CMV co-occurrence, with a repertoire-size bias correction applied to the TCR pairs. In a later analysis, false discovery rates were estimated by permuting HLA or CMV assignments 20 times. In a later analysis, co-occurring TCRs were grouped using DBSCAN, with TCRdist sequence similarity added in when clustering inside HLA-allele-positive subsets. Repertoires with fewer than 30,000 or more than 120,000 public chains were left out of co-occurrence clustering, as were four to six repertoires with anomalous nucleotide sharing. The clones in this table, taken by TCRdb from immuneACCESS, are in-frame only. Not every clone is retained; where verified, under half of the shortfall comes from an unresolved V gene, and the cause of the rest is unknown. The DNA was the basis for D and trimming; V, J and clone size are from that table. In this sample the table shows about 170,000 clones, about 80% of which occur a single time. The ten largest clones represent around 0.89% of the sample.

Material: PBMCs. The sequence links TRBV27 to TRBJ2-7, and TRBD1 aligns with 9 junction nucleotides. The sequence came from a woman aged 45-65 years in good health and CMV-seropositive. The CDR3 protein is CASSLTGGAASYEQYF. The nucleotide sequence reads TGTGCCAGCAGTTTAACAGGGGGCGCAGCATCCTACGAGCAGTACTTC.